This TCR beta chain was recorded in a study of prognosis after radiotherapy for stage I lung cancer. This clonotype was counted a single time. Its antigen is unidentified. This likely reflects a read error, since a far larger clone is one base away. With two-round multiplex PCR, TCR beta CDR3 sequences were amplified from genomic DNA. Individual primers that were specific to each TRBV and TRBJ gene served in first-round PCR. Each CDR3 protein is one row after TCRdb ran MiXCR on the multiplex PCR reads. The sample lists approximately 17,000 distinct CDR3 sequences, around 40% occurring once. Looked up from germline, CDR1 is MRHNA and CDR2 is SNTAGT. The length of the CDR3 is 14 residues. Study-level points and caveats: Gene usage of TRBV and TRBJ reportedly differed between patients with and without metastases.

The chain combines TRBV6-4 with TRBJ1-5; D may be TRBD1 (5 bases). This clonotype was obtained from a donor older than 45 with non-small cell lung cancer. Source: PBMCs, taken before or after stereotactic body radiation therapy (not recorded which). CDR3 protein: CASSDGGSVQHQHF. The CDR3 DNA follows: TGTGCCAGCAGTGACGGGGGATCGGTTCAGCACCAGCATTTT.